The clone carrying this T cell receptor (beta chain) was picked up one time. The sample comes from a study of shared T cell receptors in the human thymus. Generated by immunoSEQ multiplex PCR, the TCRdb table keeps only in-frame clones and is missing some. Of hundreds of thousands of clones in the sample, 80% to 90% were seen once. This sample was also put to use in a study of human thymus T cells. That source reports: Infants, healthy and Finnish, who were having corrective surgery for congenital heart defects served as donors. Resections that were taken during corrective heart surgery supplied the thymus tissue.

The sequence came from a girl under three years old with a congenital heart defect. Sequencing was performed on thymocytes.

In nucleotides, the CDR3 is TGTGCCAGCAGTCCCTATTGGGGCGCCACCCTCCACTTT. Translated, it gives CASSPYWGATLHF. The gene calls are TRBV28 and TRBJ1-6, with D perhaps TRBD1 (5 bases). Trimming shortened V by 5 bases and J by 14 bases, and 16 bases separated the two germline ends. This CDR3 is built from 13 residues. The germline V gene encodes CDR1 MDHEN and CDR2 SYDVKM.